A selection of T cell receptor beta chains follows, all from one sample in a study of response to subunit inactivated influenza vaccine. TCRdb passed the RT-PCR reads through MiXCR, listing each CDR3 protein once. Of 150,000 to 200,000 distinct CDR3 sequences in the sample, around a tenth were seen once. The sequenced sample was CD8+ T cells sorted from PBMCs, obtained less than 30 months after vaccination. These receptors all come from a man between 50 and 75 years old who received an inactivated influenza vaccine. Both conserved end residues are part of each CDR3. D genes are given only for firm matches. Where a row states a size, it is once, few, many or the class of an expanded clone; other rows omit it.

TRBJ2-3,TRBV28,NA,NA,CASRLRRHRPSTDTQYF,TGTGCCAGCAGATTACGAAGACACCGTCCTAGCACAGATACGCAGTATTTT
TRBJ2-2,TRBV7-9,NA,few,CASSGNQVSLLTFF,TGTGCCAGCAGCGGAAATCAGGTTTCGTTGCTGACGTTTTTT
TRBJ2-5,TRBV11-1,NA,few,CASSLAWRTEKYQETQYF,TGTGCCAGCAGCTTAGCGTGGAGGACAGAAAAGTACCAAGAGACCCAGTACTTC
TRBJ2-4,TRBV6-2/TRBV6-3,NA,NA,CASSTGTPIRNIQYF,TGTGCCAGCAGTACCGGGACACCAATAAGAAACATTCAGTACTTC
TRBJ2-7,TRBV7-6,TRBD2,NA,CASSGTSGSWGEQYF,TGTGCCAGCAGCGGGACTAGCGGGAGTTGGGGGGAGCAGTACTTC
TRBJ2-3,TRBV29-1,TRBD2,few,CSVEDPLLVREGPADTQYF,TGCAGCGTTGAAGATCCGCTTCTAGTGCGGGAGGGCCCTGCGGATACGCAGTATTTT
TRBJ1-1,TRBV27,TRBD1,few,CASKGQGLYTEAFF,TGTGCCAGCAAGGGACAGGGATTATATACTGAAGCTTTCTTT
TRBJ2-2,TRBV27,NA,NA,CASSFHRSGELFF,TGTGCCAGCAGTTTCCACAGGAGCGGGGAGCTGTTTTTT
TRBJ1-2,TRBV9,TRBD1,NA,CASRGTGKYNYGYTF,TGTGCCAGCAGAGGGACAGGAAAGTATAACTATGGCTACACCTTC
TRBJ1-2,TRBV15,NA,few,CATSRDPQLNYGYTF,TGTGCCACCAGCAGAGACCCACAGCTGAACTATGGCTACACCTTC
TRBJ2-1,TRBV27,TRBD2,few,CASSLLAGLAGGSGHEQFF,TGTGCCAGCAGTTTATTAGCGGGACTAGCGGGAGGATCAGGGCATGAGCAGTTCTTC
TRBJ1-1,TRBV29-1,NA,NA,CSEGPRGDAFF,TGCAGCGAGGGACCCCGAGGGGATGCTTTCTTT
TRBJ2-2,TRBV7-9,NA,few,CASTPRAGRTGELFF,TGTGCCAGCACCCCCCGTGCAGGGCGAACCGGGGAGCTGTTTTTT
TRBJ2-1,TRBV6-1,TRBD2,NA,CATLRTSDYNEQFF,TGTGCCACCCTCCGGACTAGCGACTACAATGAGCAGTTCTTC
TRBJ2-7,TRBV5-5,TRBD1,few,CASGSTGLIYEQYF,TGTGCCAGCGGGTCGACAGGGTTAATCTACGAGCAGTACTTC
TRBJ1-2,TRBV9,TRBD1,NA,CASSNRQGLSGDYGYTF,TGTGCCAGCAGCAATCGACAGGGATTATCGGGGGACTATGGCTACACCTTC
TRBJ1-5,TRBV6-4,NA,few,CASSDPSQPQHF,TGTGCCAGCAGTGACCCCAGCCAGCCCCAGCATTTT
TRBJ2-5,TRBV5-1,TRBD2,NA,CASSLTSGRERYETQYF,TGCGCCAGCAGCTTGACTAGCGGGAGGGAGAGGTATGAGACCCAGTACTTC
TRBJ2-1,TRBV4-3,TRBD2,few,CASSQDPPSGVGNYNEQFF,TGCGCCAGCAGCCAAGATCCCCCCAGCGGGGTGGGAAACTACAATGAGCAGTTCTTC
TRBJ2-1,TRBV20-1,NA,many,CSARDEGHWTDEQFF,TGCAGTGCTAGAGATGAGGGCCATTGGACAGATGAGCAGTTCTTC
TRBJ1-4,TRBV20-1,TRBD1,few,CSVLRRDRATNEKLFF,TGCAGCGTACTCCGACGGGACAGAGCAACTAATGAAAAACTGTTTTTT
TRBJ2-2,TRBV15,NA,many,CATSSLGMNTGELFF,TGTGCCACCAGCAGTTTAGGAATGAACACCGGGGAGCTGTTTTTT
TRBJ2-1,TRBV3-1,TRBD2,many,CASSLTGTSVYNEQFF,TGTGCCAGCAGCCTGACCGGGACTAGCGTATACAATGAGCAGTTCTTC
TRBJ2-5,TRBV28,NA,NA,CASSLDLGQSGPAGPVETQYF,TGTGCCAGCAGTTTGGACCTCGGACAATCGGGTCCCGCTGGGCCAGTGGAGACCCAGTACTTC
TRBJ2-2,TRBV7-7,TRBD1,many,CASSPGQGHTGELFF,TGTGCCAGCAGCCCGGGACAGGGGCACACCGGGGAGCTGTTTTTT
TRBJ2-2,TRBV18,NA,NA,CASSPQGQKTGELFF,TGTGCCAGCTCACCACAGGGGCAAAAAACCGGGGAGCTGTTTTTT
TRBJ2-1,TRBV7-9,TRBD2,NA,CASSSTSGRAFYNEQFF,TGTGCCAGCAGCTCGACTAGCGGGAGGGCCTTCTACAATGAGCAGTTCTTC
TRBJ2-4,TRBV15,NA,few,CATSRVDSVKNIQYF,TGTGCCACCAGCAGAGTTGATAGCGTCAAAAACATTCAGTACTTC
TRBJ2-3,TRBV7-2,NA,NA,CASSLVPQETLTDTQYF,TGTGCCAGCAGCTTAGTCCCTCAGGAAACTCTCACAGATACGCAGTATTTT
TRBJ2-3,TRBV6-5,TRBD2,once,CASSSAPLAGVGDTQYF,TGTGCCAGCAGTTCGGCCCCCCTAGCGGGGGTAGGAGATACGCAGTATTTT
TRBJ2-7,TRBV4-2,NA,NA,CASSQEKTGRSYEQYF,TGTGCCAGCAGCCAAGAGAAGACCGGCCGCTCCTACGAGCAGTACTTC
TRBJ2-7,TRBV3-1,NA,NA,CASSLEGHNEQYF,TGTGCCAGCAGCCTCGAAGGCCATAACGAGCAGTACTTC
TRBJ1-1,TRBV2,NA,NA,CASKPQAGYTEAFF,TGTGCCAGCAAGCCCCAGGCCGGGTACACTGAAGCTTTCTTT
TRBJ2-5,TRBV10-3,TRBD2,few,CAISDRGGEQETQYF,TGTGCCATCAGTGATCGGGGGGGCGAACAAGAGACCCAGTACTTC
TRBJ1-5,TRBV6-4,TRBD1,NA,CASRQGATNSNQPQHF,TGTGCCAGCAGACAGGGGGCTACGAATAGCAATCAGCCCCAGCATTTT
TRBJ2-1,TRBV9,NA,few,CASSVAGTLLNEQFF,TGTGCCAGCAGCGTAGCCGGGACTCTGTTGAATGAGCAGTTCTTC
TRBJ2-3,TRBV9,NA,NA,CASSAGGYREDTQYF,TGTGCCAGCAGCGCCGGAGGGTACAGGGAAGATACGCAGTATTTT
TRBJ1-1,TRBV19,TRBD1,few,CASSIAGTGGRFLNTEAFF,TGTGCCAGTAGTATAGCGGGGACAGGGGGCCGCTTTTTGAACACTGAAGCTTTCTTT
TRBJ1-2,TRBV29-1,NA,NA,CSGTDRLYGYTF,TGCAGCGGAACGGACAGATTATATGGCTACACCTTC
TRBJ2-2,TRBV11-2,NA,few,CASNKGNTGELFF,TGTGCCAGCAACAAGGGAAACACCGGGGAGCTGTTTTTT